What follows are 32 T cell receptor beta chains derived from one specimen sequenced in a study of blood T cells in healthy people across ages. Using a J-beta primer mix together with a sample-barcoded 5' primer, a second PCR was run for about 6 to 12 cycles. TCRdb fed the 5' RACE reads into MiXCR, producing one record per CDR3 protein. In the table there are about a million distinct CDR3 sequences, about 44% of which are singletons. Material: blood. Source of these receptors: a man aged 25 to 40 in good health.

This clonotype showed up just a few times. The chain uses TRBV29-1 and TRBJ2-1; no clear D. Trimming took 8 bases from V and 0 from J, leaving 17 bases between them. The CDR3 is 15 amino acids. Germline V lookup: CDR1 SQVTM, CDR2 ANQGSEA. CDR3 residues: CSPPSYRISYNEQFF. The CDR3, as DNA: TGCAGCCCTCCGTCATACAGAATCTCCTACAATGAGCAGTTCTTC.

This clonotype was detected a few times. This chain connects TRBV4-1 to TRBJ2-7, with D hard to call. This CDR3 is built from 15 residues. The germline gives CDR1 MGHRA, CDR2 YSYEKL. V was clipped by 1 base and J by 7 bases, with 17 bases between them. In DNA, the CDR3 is TGCGCCAGCAGCCAAGCCGGGCCCGCTTTTGCGGAGCAGTACTTC. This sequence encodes CASSQAGPAFAEQYF.

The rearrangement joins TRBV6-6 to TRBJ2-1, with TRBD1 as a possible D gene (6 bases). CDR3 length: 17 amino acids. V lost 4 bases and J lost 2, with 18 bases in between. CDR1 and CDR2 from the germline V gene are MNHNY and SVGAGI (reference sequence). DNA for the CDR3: TGTGCCAGCAGTTTAGCCGGGACATCCTACCCCTACAATGAGCAGTTCTTC. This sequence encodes CASSLAGTSYPYNEQFF.

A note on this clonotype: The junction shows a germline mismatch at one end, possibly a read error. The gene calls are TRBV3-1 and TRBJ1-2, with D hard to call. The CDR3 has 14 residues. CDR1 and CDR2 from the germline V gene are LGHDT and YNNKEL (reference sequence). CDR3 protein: CASSQEVIHHGYTF. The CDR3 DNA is TGCGCCAGCAGCCAAGAGGTTATACACCATGGCTACACCTTC.

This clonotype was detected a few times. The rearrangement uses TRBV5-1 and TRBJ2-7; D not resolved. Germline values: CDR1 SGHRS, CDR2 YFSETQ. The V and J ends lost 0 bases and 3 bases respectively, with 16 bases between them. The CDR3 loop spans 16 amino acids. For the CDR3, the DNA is TGCGCCAGCAGCTTGGCCGGTCAAGGATTGGGCTACGAGCAGTACTTC. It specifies CASSLAGQGLGYEQYF. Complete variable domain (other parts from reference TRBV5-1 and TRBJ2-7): KAGVTQTPRYLIKTRGQQVTLSCSPISGHRSVSWYQQTPGQGLQFLFEYFSETQRNKGNFPGRFSGRQFSNSRSEMNVSTLELGDSALYLCASSLAGQGLGYEQYFGPGTRLTVT.

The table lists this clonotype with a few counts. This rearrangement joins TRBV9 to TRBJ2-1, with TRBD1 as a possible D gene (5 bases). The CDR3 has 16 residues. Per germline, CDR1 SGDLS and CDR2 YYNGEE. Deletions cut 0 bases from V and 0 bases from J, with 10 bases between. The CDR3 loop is CASSVGGTFSYNEQFF. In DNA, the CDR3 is TGTGCCAGCAGCGTAGGGGGCACCTTCTCCTACAATGAGCAGTTCTTC. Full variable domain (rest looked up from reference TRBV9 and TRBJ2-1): DSGVTQTPKHLITATGQRVTLRCSPRSGDLSVYWYQQSLDQGLQFLIQYYNGEERAKGNILERFSAQQFPDLHSELNLSSLELGDSALYFCASSVGGTFSYNEQFFGPGTRLTVL.

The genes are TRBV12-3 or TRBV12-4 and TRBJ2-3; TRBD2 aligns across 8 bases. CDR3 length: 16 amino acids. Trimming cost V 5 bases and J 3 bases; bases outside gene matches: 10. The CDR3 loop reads CASSPQLAVGTDTQYF. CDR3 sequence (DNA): TGTGCCAGCAGTCCTCAACTAGCGGTGGGGACAGATACGCAGTATTTT.

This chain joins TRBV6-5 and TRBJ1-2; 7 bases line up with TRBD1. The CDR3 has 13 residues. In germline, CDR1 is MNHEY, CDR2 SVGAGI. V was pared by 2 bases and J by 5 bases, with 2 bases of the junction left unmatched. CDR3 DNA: TGTGCCAGCAGTTACGTACAGGGGTATGGCTACACCTTC. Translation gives CASSYVQGYGYTF.

The CDR3 nucleotides read TGCGCCAGCAGCGCGACAGCGGACTATGGCTACACCTTC. It yields the protein CASSATADYGYTF. The chain links TRBV5-1 to TRBJ1-2, with D tentatively TRBD1 (5 bases). This CDR3 is 13 amino acids long. Germline V gene sequence: CDR1 SGHRS, CDR2 YFSETQ. The V end lost 4 bases, the J end lost 3 bases, and 10 bases lay between the germline ends. Complete variable domain (other parts from reference TRBV5-1 and TRBJ1-2): KAGVTQTPRYLIKTRGQQVTLSCSPISGHRSVSWYQQTPGQGLQFLFEYFSETQRNKGNFPGRFSGRQFSNSRSEMNVSTLELGDSALYLCASSATADYGYTFGSGTRLTVV.

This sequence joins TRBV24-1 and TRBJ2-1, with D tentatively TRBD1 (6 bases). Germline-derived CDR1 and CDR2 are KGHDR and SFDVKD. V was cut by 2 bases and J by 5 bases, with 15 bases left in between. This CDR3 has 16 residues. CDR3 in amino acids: CATSDWGQGQHNEQFF. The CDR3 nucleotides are TGTGCCACCAGTGATTGGGGGCAGGGGCAGCACAATGAGCAGTTCTTC.

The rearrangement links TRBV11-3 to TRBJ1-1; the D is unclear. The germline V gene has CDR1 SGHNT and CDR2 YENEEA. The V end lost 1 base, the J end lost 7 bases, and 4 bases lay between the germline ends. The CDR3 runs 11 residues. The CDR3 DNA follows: TGTGCCAGCAGCTTAGCCTATGAAGCTTTCTTT. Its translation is CASSLAYEAFF.

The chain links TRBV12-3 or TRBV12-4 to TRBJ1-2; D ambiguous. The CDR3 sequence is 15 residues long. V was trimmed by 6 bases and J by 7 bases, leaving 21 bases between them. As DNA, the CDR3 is TGTGCCAGCAGCGACTCCGGGAGGTACTCGGGTGGCTACACCTTC. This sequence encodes CASSDSGRYSGGYTF.

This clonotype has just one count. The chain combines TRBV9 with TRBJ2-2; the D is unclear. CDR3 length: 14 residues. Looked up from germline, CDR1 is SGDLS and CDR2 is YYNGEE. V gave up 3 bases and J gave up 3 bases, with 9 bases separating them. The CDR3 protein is CASSGDKDTGELFF. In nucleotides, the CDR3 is TGTGCCAGCAGCGGAGACAAGGACACCGGGGAGCTGTTTTTT.

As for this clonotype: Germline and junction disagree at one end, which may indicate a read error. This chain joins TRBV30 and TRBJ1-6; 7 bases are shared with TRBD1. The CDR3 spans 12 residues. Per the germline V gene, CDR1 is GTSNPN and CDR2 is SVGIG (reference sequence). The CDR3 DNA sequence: TGTGCCTGGGACAGGGCTAATTCACCCCTCCATTTT. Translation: CAWDRANSPLHF.

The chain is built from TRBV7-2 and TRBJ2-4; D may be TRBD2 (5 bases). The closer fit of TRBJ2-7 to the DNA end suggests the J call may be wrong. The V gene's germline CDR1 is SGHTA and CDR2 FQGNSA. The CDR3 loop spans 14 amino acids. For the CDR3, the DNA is TGTGCCAGCAGCTTAGCTGGCCTAGCTGGCGAGCAGTACTTC. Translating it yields CASSLAGLAGEQYF.

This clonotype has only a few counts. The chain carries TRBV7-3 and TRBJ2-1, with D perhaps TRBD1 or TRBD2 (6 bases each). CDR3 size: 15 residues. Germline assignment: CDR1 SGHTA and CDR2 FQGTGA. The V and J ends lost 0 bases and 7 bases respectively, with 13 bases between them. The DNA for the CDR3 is TGTGCCAGCAGCTTAACGGGAGGACAGAAGAATGAGCAGTTCTTC. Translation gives CASSLTGGQKNEQFF.

In DNA form, the CDR3 reads TGCGCCAGCAGCTATTCCTCGACTAGCGGGGGGGCAACAGATACGCAGTATTTT. This codes for CASSYSSTSGGATDTQYF. The chain combines TRBV5-1 with TRBJ2-3, with TRBD2 matching 14 bases. The germline V gene encodes CDR1 SGHRS and CDR2 YFSETQ. After removal of 3 bases from V and 3 bases from J, the junction contained 9 bases not matched to a gene. The CDR3 sequence is 18 residues long.

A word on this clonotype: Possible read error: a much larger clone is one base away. CDR3 region: CAISESRGGAETQFF. In DNA form, the CDR3 reads TGTGCCATCAGTGAGTCGAGGGGGGGCGCAGAGACCCAGTTCTTC. V usage is TRBV10-3 and J usage is TRBJ2-1; a possible D gene is TRBD2 (7 bases). The CDR3 loop spans 15 amino acids. Germline assignment: CDR1 ENHRY and CDR2 SYGVKD. Trimming pared 0 bases from V and 13 bases from J, leaving 19 bases between.

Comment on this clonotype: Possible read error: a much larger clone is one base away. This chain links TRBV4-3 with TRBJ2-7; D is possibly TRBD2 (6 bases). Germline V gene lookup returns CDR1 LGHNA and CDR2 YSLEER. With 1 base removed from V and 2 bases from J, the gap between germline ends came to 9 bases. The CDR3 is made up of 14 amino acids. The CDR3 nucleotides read TGCGCCAGCAGCCAAGTTGCGGGGACCTACGAGCAGTACTTC. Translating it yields CASSQVAGTYEQYF.

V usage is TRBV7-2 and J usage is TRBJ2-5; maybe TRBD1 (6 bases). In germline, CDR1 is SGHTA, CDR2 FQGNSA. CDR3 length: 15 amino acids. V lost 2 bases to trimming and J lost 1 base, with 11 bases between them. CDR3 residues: CASSLRGFIQETQYF. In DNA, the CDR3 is TGTGCCAGCAGCTTAAGGGGGTTCATCCAAGAGACCCAGTACTTC. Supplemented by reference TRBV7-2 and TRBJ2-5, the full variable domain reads GAGVSQSPSNKVTEKGKDVELRCDPISGHTALYWYRQSLGQGLEFLIYFQGNSAPDKSGLPSDRFSAERTGGSVSTLTIQRTQQEDSAVYLCASSLRGFIQETQYFGPGTRLLVL.

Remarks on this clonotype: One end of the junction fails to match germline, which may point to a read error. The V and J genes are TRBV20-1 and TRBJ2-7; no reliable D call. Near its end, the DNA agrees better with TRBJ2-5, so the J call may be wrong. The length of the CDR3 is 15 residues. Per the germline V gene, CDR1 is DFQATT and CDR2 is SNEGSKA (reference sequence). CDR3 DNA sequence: TGCAGTGCTAGAGACGGCAGGAGATACCAGGAGACCCAGTACTTC. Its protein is CSARDGRRYQETQYF.

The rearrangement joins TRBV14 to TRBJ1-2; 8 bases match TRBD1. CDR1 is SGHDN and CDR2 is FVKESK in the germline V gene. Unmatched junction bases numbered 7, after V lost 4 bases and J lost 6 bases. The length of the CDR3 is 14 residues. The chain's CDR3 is CASSLRTGSHGYTF. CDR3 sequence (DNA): TGTGCCAGCAGCCTCCGGACAGGGAGTCATGGCTACACCTTC.

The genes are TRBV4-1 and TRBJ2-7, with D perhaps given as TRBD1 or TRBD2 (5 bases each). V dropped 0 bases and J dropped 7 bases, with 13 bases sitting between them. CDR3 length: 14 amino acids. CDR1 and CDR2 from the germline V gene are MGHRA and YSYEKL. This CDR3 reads CASSQDEGTGEQYF. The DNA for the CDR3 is TGCGCCAGCAGCCAAGATGAGGGGACGGGTGAGCAGTACTTC.

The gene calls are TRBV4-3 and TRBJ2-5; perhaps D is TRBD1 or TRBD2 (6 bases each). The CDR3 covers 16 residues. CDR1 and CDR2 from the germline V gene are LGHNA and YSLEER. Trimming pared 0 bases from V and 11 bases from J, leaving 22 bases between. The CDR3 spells CASSQEPLAQRGEQYF. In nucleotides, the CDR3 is TGCGCCAGCAGCCAAGAGCCCCTAGCTCAGAGGGGGGAGCAGTACTTC.

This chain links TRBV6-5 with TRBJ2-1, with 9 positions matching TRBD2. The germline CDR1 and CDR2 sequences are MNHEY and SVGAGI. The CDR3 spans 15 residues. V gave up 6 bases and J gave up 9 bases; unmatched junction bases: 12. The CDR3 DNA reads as TGTGCCAGCAGACCCTCTGCGGGGGGGCCTTCTGAGCAGTTCTTC. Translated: CASRPSAGGPSEQFF.

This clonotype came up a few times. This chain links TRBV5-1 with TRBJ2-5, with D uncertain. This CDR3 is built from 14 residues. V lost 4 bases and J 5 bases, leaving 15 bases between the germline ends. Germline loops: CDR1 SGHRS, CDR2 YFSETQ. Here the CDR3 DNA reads TGCGCCAGCAGCCGGAATAGCCCCGCGGAGACCCAGTACTTC. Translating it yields CASSRNSPAETQYF.

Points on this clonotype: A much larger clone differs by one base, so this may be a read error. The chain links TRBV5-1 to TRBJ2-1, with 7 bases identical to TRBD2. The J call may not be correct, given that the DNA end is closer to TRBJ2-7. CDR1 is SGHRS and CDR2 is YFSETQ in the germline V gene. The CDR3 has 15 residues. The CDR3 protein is CASTQGGSANNEQYF. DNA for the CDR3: TGCGCCAGCACCCAGGGAGGGTCAGCAAACAATGAGCAGTACTTC.

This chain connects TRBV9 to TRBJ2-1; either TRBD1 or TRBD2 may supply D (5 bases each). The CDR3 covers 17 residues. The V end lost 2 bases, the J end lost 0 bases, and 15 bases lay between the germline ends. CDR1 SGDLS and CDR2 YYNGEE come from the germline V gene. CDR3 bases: TGTGCCAGCAGCGTCTATGGGGGATTTAGCTCCTACAATGAGCAGTTCTTC. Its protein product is CASSVYGGFSSYNEQFF.

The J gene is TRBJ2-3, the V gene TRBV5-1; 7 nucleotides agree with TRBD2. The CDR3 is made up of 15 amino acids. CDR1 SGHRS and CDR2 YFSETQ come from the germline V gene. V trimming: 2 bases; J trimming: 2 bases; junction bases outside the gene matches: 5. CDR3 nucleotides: TGCGCCAGCAGCTTCACGAGGGACTACACAGATACGCAGTATTTT. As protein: CASSFTRDYTDTQYF.

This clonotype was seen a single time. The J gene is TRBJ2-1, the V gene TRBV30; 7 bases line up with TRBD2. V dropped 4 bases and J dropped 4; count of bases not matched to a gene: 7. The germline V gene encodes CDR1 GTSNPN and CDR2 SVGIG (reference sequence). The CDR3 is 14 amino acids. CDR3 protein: CAWTLGGGYNEQFF. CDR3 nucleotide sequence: TGTGCCTGGACTTTGGGGGGGGGTTACAATGAGCAGTTCTTC. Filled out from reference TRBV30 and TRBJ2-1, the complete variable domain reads SQTIHQWPATLVQPVGSPLSLECTVEGTSNPNLYWYRQAAGRGLQLLFYSVGIGQISSEVPQNLSASRPQDRQFILSSKKLLLSDSGFYLCAWTLGGGYNEQFFGPGTRLTVL.

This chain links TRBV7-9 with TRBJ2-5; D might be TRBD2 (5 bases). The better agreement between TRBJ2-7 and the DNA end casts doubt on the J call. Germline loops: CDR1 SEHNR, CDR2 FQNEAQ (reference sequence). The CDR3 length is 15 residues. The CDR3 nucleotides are TGTGCCAGCAGCCCACTGGAGGAAGGGTCCTACGAGCAGTACTTC. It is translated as CASSPLEEGSYEQYF.

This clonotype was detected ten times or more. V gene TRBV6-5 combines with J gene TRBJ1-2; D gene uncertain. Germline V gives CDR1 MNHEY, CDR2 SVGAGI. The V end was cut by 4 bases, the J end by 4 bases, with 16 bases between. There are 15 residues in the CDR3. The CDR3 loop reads CASSFDPERVYGYTF. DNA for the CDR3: TGTGCCAGCAGTTTCGACCCAGAGAGGGTCTATGGCTACACCTTC.